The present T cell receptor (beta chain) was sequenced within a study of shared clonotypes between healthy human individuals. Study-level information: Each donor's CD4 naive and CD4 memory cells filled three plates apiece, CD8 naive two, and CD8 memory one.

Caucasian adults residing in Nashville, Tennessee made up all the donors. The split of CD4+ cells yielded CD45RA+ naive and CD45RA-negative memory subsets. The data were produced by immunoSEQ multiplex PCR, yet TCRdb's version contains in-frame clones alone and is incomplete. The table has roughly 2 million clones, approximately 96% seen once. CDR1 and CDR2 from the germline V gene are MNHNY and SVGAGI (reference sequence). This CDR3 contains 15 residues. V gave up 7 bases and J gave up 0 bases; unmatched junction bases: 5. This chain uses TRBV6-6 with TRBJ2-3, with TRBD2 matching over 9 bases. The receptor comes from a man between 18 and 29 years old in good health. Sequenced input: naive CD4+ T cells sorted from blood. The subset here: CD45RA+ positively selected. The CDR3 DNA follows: TGTGCCAGCACTAGCACTAGCGGGAGCACAGATACGCAGTATTTT. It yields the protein CASTSTSGSTDTQYF.